These T cell receptor beta chains were read from a single sample in a study of early stage breast cancer tumors. Produced via immunoSEQ multiplex PCR; TCRdb's table is partial and in-frame only. The table includes tens of thousands of clones, more than 65% detected once. The material sequenced was blood. Receptors were obtained from a person aged 55 to 75 with breast cancer. Both conserved end residues are part of each CDR3. Each record gives: clone size, D gene, V gene, J gene, CDR3 DNA, CDR3 protein. A D gene is named only where the DNA matches it firmly. Size is omitted from some rows. Given values are once, few, many or a class for expanded clones.

NA	TRBD1	TRBV5-5	TRBJ2-3	TGTGCCAGCAGCTATACCGCCGGGACAGGGGCCACAGATACGCAGTATTTT	CASSYTAGTGATDTQYF
NA	NA	TRBV7-9	TRBJ1-2	TGTGCCAGCACAGGGACCTCAGGGAGCTACACCTTC	CASTGTSGSYTF
NA	TRBD1	TRBV6-6	TRBJ1-5	TGTGCCAGCAGAACAGGGGGCAGCAATCAGCCCCAGCATTTT	CASRTGGSNQPQHF
NA	NA	TRBV27	TRBJ2-7	TGTGCCAGCAGGTCCCAAGGCTCCTACGAGCAGTACTTC	CASRSQGSYEQYF
NA	NA	TRBV4-1	TRBJ2-3	TGCGCCAGCAGCAAGGGAGGAGGGCTGGTGGATACGCAGTATTTT	CASSKGGGLVDTQYF
once	NA	TRBV30	TRBJ2-3	TGTGCCTGGAGTGTACTTCGGGGGGATACGCAGTATTTT	CAWSVLRGDTQYF
NA	TRBD1	TRBV9	TRBJ2-3	TGTGCCAGCAGCGGCGACAGGGGGCATGGAGATACGCAGTATTTT	CASSGDRGHGDTQYF
NA	TRBD2	TRBV10-3	TRBJ2-2	TGTGCCATCAAGACTAGCGGGGGGTCGAACACCGGGGAGCTGTTTTTT	CAIKTSGGSNTGELFF
few	NA	TRBV14	TRBJ1-1	TGTGCCAGCAGCCAAGTGGGACGCATGAACACTGAAGCTTTCTTT	CASSQVGRMNTEAFF
NA	TRBD1	TRBV6-5	TRBJ1-2	TGTGCCAGCAGCCCCACAGGGGGCCAGGACTATGGCTACACCTTC	CASSPTGGQDYGYTF
NA	NA	TRBV7-2	TRBJ1-1	TGTGCCAGCAGCAACCCGTTGGGGGGAGGGTTAAGGAACACTGAAGCTTTCTTT	CASSNPLGGGLRNTEAFF
NA	TRBD1	TRBV6-5	TRBJ1-2	TGTGCCAGCATTTCACAGGGGGAGTTCTATGGCTACACCTTC	CASISQGEFYGYTF
NA	TRBD1	TRBV5-1	TRBJ1-1	TGCGCCAGCAGCGGACAGGGGAACACTGAAGCTTTCTTT	CASSGQGNTEAFF
NA	NA	TRBV5-5	TRBJ1-2	TGTGCCAGCAGCTACGGGGACTATGGCTACACCTTC	CASSYGDYGYTF
NA	NA	TRBV28	TRBJ1-2	TGTGCCAGCAGTTACCCGGGATTGGGTGGGGATGGCTACACCTTC	CASSYPGLGGDGYTF
NA	TRBD1	TRBV28	TRBJ2-7	TGTGCCAGCAGCCCCCCCGGGACAGCCTTCTACGAGCAGTACTTC	CASSPPGTAFYEQYF
NA	NA	TRBV5-4	TRBJ2-1	TGTGCCAGCAGCTCCGGGACGGAGCAGTTCTTC	CASSSGTEQFF
NA	NA	TRBV7-6	TRBJ2-2	TGTGCCAGCAGCCCCCTAGTAGGCACCGGGGAGCTGTTTTTT	CASSPLVGTGELFF
NA	TRBD1	TRBV5-1	TRBJ2-2	TGCGCCAGCAGCGTACAGGGGGCGCAGGCCGGGGAGCTGTTTTTT	CASSVQGAQAGELFF
NA	NA	TRBV4-1	TRBJ1-4	TGCGCCAGCAGCCAGCTCCTACAGGGAACTAATGAAAAACTGTTTTTT	CASSQLLQGTNEKLFF
NA	NA	TRBV6-5	TRBJ1-1	TGTGCCACCCCAAAACGGGCAAAAGCTTTCTTT	CATPKRAKAFF
few	NA	TRBV7-3	TRBJ2-2	TGTGCCAGCAGCCTGGGACCCGGGGAGCTGTTTTTT	CASSLGPGELFF
NA	NA	TRBV5-5	TRBJ2-5	TGTGCCAGCAGCTTCACGGGACCCCAAGAGACCCAGTACTTC	CASSFTGPQETQYF
NA	NA	TRBV9	TRBJ2-1	TGTGCCAGCTCCGAGCGGCCAAGGGATGAGCAGTTCTTC	CASSERPRDEQFF
NA	NA	TRBV5-4	TRBJ1-1	TGTGCCAGCAGCTTACCTGACAGGGAAGCTTTCTTT	CASSLPDREAFF
NA	TRBD2	TRBV4-2	TRBJ2-7	TGTGCCAGCAGCCAAGAGACTAGCCCCTCCTACGAGCAGTACTTC	CASSQETSPSYEQYF
NA	NA	TRBV9	TRBJ1-1	TGTGCCAGCAGCGTAAATTCTGGGAACACTGAAGCTTTCTTT	CASSVNSGNTEAFF
NA	TRBD1	TRBV19	TRBJ1-3	TGTGCCAGTAGTCCCGGCACAGGGGGAAAGTGGGGAAACACCATATATTTT	CASSPGTGGKWGNTIYF
NA	NA	TRBV7-2	TRBJ2-3	TGTGCCAGCAGCCGAGCCCCCAGCTCAGATACGCAGTATTTT	CASSRAPSSDTQYF
NA	TRBD1	TRBV18	TRBJ2-3	TGTGCCAGCTCACCACTCCAGGGGGCGAGAGATACGCAGTATTTT	CASSPLQGARDTQYF
NA	TRBD1	TRBV6-7	TRBJ2-7	TGTGCCAGCAGCTTACAGGGGTTCGAGCAGTACTTC	CASSLQGFEQYF
NA	NA	TRBV11-2	TRBJ1-2	TGTGCCAGCAGCTTAACCGGTGATGGCTACACCTTC	CASSLTGDGYTF
NA	NA	TRBV4-3	TRBJ1-2	TGCGCCAGCAGCCAAGACCAGGTGGGGGGCTTCGGGGGCTACACCTTC	CASSQDQVGGFGGYTF
NA	NA	TRBV21-1	TRBJ1-5	TGTGCCAGCAGCAACGTAAGGGGGCCCGGGACCTCCGCAACGAAAGGACAGCCCCAGCATTTT	CASSNVRGPGTSATKGQPQHF
NA	NA	TRBV2	TRBJ2-1	TGTGCCAGCAGTGAAGCCCCCAGCTCCTACAATGAGCAGTTCTTC	CASSEAPSSYNEQFF
NA	TRBD2	TRBV9	TRBJ2-3	TGTGCCAGCAGCGTAGGGGGACTAGGAGATACGCAGTATTTT	CASSVGGLGDTQYF
NA	NA	TRBV5-6	TRBJ1-1	TGTGCCAGCAGCTTGGGTGGGGGAGCAAGGAACACTGAAGCTTTCTTT	CASSLGGGARNTEAFF
NA	NA	TRBV6-1	TRBJ1-2	TGTGCCAGCAGTGCGCGGGTCTCCGCCAACTATGGCTACACCTTC	CASSARVSANYGYTF
NA	TRBD1	TRBV7-2	TRBJ1-2	TGTGCCAGCAGCCCGACAGGGTTTGGCTACACCTTC	CASSPTGFGYTF
once	NA	TRBV5-1	TRBJ2-3	TGCGCCAGCAGCTTGCTGGGAAACACAGATACGCAGTATTTT	CASSLLGNTDTQYF
NA	NA	TRBV30	TRBJ2-5	TGTGCCTGGGGCCCCTCAGTCCCGAACTTGGAGACCCAGTACTTC	CAWGPSVPNLETQYF
NA	TRBD2	TRBV2	TRBJ2-3	TGTGCCAGCAGTGAAGGGCCAGGCGGGGGGTTAGATACGCAGTATTTT	CASSEGPGGGLDTQYF
few	NA	TRBV5-4	TRBJ1-1	TGTGCCAGCACCAACGGGAGGGCAGGCGAATTGGATGAAGCTTTCTTT	CASTNGRAGELDEAFF
NA	NA	TRBV7-3	TRBJ2-3	TGTGCCAGCAGCTTAGACGTGACAGGTTCCAAAAGGACGCAGTATTTT	CASSLDVTGSKRTQYF
NA	NA	TRBV11-3	TRBJ2-3	TGTGCCAGCAGCTTAACCCTAGCCGGTGGGGCAGATACGCAGTATTTT	CASSLTLAGGADTQYF
NA	TRBD2	TRBV7-3	TRBJ2-7	TGTGCCAGCAGTACGAGCGGGAGTTACGAGCAGTACTTC	CASSTSGSYEQYF
NA	NA	TRBV19	TRBJ2-6	TGTGCCAGTAGTACGGCTGGGGCCAACGTCCTGACTTTC	CASSTAGANVLTF
NA	NA	TRBV5-1	TRBJ2-2	TGCGCCAGCAGCGAGACACAGGGTAGCACCGGGGAGCTGTTTTTT	CASSETQGSTGELFF
NA	NA	TRBV20-1	TRBJ2-7	TGCAGCGTGGGGCCTACCTACGAGCAGTACTTC	CSVGPTYEQYF
NA	NA	TRBV6-1	TRBJ1-3	TGTGCCAGCGGCATAAGAAACACCATATATTTT	CASGIRNTIYF
NA	NA	TRBV5-6	TRBJ1-4	TGTGCCAGCAGCCCCCGGGCGGGGGAGGATGAAAAACTGTTTTTT	CASSPRAGEDEKLFF
NA	TRBD1	TRBV11-2	TRBJ1-5	TGTGCCAGCAGCTTAGGTTTAGGCAGGGGGTATTTGAGCAATCAGCCCCAGCATTTT	CASSLGLGRGYLSNQPQHF
few	NA	TRBV7-9	TRBJ1-5	TGTGCCAGCAGCCTCCGACAACAGCCCCAGCATTTT	CASSLRQQPQHF
NA	NA	TRBV10-3	TRBJ2-3	TGTGCCATCAGTCACCAGGCAGATACGCAGTATTTT	CAISHQADTQYF
NA	NA	TRBV11-3	TRBJ2-1	TGTGCCAGCAGCTCCCGACAGAACAATGAGCAGTTCTTC	CASSSRQNNEQFF
NA	NA	TRBV18	TRBJ2-2	TGTGCCAGCTCACCATCGAGGGCGGCGAACACCGGGGAGCTGTTTTTT	CASSPSRAANTGELFF
NA	TRBD1	TRBV5-4	TRBJ1-1	TGTGCCAGCAGCCCTCGACAGGGGAACACTGAAGCTTTCTTT	CASSPRQGNTEAFF
few	TRBD1	TRBV30	TRBJ1-1	TGTGCCTGGCGAGGGGGCCTCAACACTGAAGCTTTCTTT	CAWRGGLNTEAFF
NA	TRBD2	TRBV7-3	TRBJ2-5	TGTGCCAGCAGCCGTCTAGCGGGCCAAGAGACCCAGTACTTC	CASSRLAGQETQYF
once	TRBD1	TRBV5-4	TRBJ2-3	TGTGCCAGCAGCTGGCCGGGACAGACCACAGATACGCAGTATTTT	CASSWPGQTTDTQYF